The subject of this entry is one TCR beta chain. Its antigen is as yet unknown. Primed by a sample-barcoded 5' primer and a J-beta primer mix, a second PCR proceeded for about 6 to 12 cycles. A tag from a template-switch adaptor with 12 random nucleotides marked each cDNA molecule. TCRdb recomputed calls from the 5' RACE reads with MiXCR, one row per CDR3 protein. The profile shows 850,000 to 1,000,000 distinct CDR3 sequences, roughly 51% of them singletons. Per-sample yields of isolated PBMCs were at least 6 million. This entry belongs to a study of blood T cells in healthy people across ages. General study results and limits: Per million T cells, TCR beta diversity dropped about linearly as age rose.

The CDR3 spans 14 residues. Germline CDR1 is MNHEY and CDR2 is SMNVEV (reference sequence). V was clipped by 5 bases and J by 8 bases; unmatched bases: 7. Sequenced: blood. J is TRBJ2-3 and V is TRBV27, with TRBD2 matching over 10 bases. The TCR sequence derives from a woman aged 55-70 years in good health. The CDR3: CASSPRTSGCTQYF. As DNA, the CDR3 is TGTGCCAGCAGTCCACGGACTAGCGGATGTACGCAGTATTTT.